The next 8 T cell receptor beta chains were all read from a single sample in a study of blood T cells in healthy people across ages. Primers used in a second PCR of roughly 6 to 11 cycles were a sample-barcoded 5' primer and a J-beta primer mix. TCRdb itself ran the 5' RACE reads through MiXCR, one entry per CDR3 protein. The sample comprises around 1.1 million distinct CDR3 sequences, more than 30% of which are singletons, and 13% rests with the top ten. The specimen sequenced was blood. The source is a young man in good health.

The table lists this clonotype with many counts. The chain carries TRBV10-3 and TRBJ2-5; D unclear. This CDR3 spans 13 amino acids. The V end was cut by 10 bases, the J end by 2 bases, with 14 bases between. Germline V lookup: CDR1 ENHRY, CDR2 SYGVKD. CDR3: CATFHSSQETQYF. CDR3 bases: TGTGCCACCTTTCACAGTTCTCAAGAGACCCAGTACTTC.

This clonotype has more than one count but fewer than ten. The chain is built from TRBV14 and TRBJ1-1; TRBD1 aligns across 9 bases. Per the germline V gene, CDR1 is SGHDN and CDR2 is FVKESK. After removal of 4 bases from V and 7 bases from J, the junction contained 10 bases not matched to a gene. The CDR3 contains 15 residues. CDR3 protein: CASSLTGGARYEAFF. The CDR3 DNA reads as TGTGCCAGCAGCCTTACAGGGGGCGCCCGATATGAAGCTTTCTTT.

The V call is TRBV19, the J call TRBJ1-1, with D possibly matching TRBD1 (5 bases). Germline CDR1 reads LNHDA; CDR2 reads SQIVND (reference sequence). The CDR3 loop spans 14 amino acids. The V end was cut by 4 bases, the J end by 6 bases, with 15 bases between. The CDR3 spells CASSSPQGGPEAFF. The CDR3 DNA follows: TGTGCCAGTAGTAGCCCCCAGGGAGGCCCTGAAGCTTTCTTT. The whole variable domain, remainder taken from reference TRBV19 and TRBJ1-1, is DGGITQSPKYLFRKEGQNVTLSCEQNLNHDAMYWYRQDPGQGLRLIYYSQIVNDFQKGDIAEGYSVSREKKESFPLTVTSAQKNPTAFYLCASSSPQGGPEAFFGQGTRLTVV.

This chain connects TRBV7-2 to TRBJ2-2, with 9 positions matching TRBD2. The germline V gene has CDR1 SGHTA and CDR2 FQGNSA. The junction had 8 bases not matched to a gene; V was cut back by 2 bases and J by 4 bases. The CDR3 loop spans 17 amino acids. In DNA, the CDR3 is TGTGCCAGCAGCTTAATAATAGCGGGGGCTACCACCGGGGAGCTGTTTTTT. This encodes CASSLIIAGATTGELFF.

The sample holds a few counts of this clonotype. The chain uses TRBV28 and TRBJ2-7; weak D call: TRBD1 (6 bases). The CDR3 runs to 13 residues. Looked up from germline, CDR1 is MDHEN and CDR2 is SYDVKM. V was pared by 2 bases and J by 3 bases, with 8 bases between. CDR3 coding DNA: TGTGCCAGCAGTTTAGCAGGGGACTACGAGCAGTACTTC. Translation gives CASSLAGDYEQYF. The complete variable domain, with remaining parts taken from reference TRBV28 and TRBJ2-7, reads DVKVTQSSRYLVKRTGEKVFLECVQDMDHENMFWYRQDPGLGLRLIYFSYDVKMKEKGDIPEGYSVSREKKERFSLILESASTNQTSMYLCASSLAGDYEQYFGPGTRLTVT.

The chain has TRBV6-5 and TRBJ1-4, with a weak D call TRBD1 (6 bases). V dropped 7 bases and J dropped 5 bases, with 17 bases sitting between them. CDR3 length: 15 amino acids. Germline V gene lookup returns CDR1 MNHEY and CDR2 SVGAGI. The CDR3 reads CASMDSGGTNEKLFF. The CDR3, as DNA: TGTGCCAGCATGGACAGCGGGGGGACAAATGAAAAACTGTTTTTT.

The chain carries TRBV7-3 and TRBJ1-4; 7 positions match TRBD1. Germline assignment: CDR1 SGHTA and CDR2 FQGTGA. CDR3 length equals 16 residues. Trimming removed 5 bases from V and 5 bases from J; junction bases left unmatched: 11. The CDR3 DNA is TGTGCCAGCAGCGGGGGGGCGACAGGGCTGAATGAAAAACTGTTTTTT. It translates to CASSGGATGLNEKLFF. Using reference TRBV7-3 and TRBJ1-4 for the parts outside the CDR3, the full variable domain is GAGVSQTPSNKVTEKGKYVELRCDPISGHTALYWYRQSLGQGPEFLIYFQGTGAADDSGLPNDRFFAVRPEGSVSTLKIQRTERGDSAVYLCASSGGATGLNEKLFFGSGTQLSVL.

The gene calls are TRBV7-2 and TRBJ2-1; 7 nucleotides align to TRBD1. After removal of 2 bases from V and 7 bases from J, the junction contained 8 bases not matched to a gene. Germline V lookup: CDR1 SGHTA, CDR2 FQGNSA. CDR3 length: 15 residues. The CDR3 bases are TGTGCCAGCAGCTTAAGTCCCCACAGGGGAAATGAGCAGTTCTTC. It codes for CASSLSPHRGNEQFF.